Below, one TCR beta chain is given with its context. The CDR3 totals 12 residues. Trimming shortened V by 3 bases and J by 11 bases, and 12 bases separated the two germline ends. From germline, CDR1 is SGDLS and CDR2 YYNGEE. This specimen comes from a study of blood T cell repertoires in COVID-19. Study-wide context: The study drew acute and convalescent COVID-19 samples from the United States, Italy and Spain. Sources were T cells, B-cell-depleted T cells, or PBMCs; the material itself was cDNA or gDNA.

As processed by the authors: Reference gene primer amplification in the assay estimated nucleated cell counts. The protocol was immunoSEQ multiplex PCR, while the TCRdb copy is restricted to in-frame clones and leaves out a portion. V, J and clone size are those of that table, while D and trimming were read from the DNA. There are 95,000 to 150,000 clones in the sample; 71% occur only once, and under 0.95% lies in the top ten. The genes are TRBV9 and TRBJ2-1; perhaps TRBD2 as D (6 bases). The clonotype originates from a human donor with acute or convalescent COVID-19. The donor label of this sample is uncertain. The sample consisted of peripheral blood. CDR3 in amino acids: CASSGMEGQQFF. DNA of the CDR3: TGTGCCAGCAGCGGAATGGAGGGGCAGCAGTTCTTC. The full variable domain, rest sourced from reference TRBV9 and TRBJ2-1, is DSGVTQTPKHLITATGQRVTLRCSPRSGDLSVYWYQQSLDQGLQFLIQYYNGEERAKGNILERFSAQQFPDLHSELNLSSLELGDSALYFCASSGMEGQQFFGPGTRLTVL.